This TCR beta chain was found in a study of T cell clonotyping in hematopoietic cell transplantation. Generated by immunoSEQ multiplex PCR, the TCRdb table keeps only in-frame clones and is missing some. The profile shows 6,500 to 8,000 clones, 80% to 90% of them singletons. Time point indicated: recipient sample about 28 days before transplant, after cytoreduction. CDR1 is MNHEY, CDR2 SVGAGI, per germline. This CDR3 region has 13 residues. The V end was cut by 2 bases, the J end by 6 bases, with 10 bases between. The origin of this receptor is a man younger than 45 with acute myeloid leukemia. Some clones in this sample may be carry-over from other donors' samples. The chain combines TRBV6-5 with TRBJ1-1; D unresolved. The source was peripheral blood mononuclear cells, collected before stem cell transplant. This CDR3 reads CASSYAEVSEAFF. CDR3 nucleotide sequence: TGTGCCAGCAGTTACGCCGAAGTTTCTGAAGCTTTCTTT.